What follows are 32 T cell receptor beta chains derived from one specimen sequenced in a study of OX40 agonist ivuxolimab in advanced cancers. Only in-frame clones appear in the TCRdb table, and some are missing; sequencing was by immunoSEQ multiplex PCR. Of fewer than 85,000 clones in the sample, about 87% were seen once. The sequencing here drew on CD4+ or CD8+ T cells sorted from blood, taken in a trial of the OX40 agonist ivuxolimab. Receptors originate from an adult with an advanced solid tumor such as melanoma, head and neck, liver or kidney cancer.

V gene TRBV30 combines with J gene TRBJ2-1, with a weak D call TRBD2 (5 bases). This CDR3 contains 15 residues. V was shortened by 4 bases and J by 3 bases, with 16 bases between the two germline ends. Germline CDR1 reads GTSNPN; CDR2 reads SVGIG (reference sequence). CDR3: CAWNPSLSLYNEQFF. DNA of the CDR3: TGTGCCTGGAATCCTAGCCTTTCACTCTACAATGAGCAGTTCTTC.

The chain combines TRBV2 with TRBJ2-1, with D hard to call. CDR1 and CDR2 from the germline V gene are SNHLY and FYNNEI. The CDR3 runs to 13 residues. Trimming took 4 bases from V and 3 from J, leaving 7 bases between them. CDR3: CASSAGSYNEQFF. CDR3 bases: TGTGCCAGCAGTGCAGGCAGCTACAATGAGCAGTTCTTC.

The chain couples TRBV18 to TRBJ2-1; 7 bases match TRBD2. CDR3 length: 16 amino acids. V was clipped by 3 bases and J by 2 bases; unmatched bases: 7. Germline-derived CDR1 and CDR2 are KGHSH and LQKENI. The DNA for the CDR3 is TGTGCCAGCTCACCGGGACTACCGGTCGCCTACAATGAGCAGTTCTTC. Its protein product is CASSPGLPVAYNEQFF.

CDR3 DNA: TGCGCCAGCAGCTGGGCGGGAGGGCCGCAGGGTGGAAATACGCAGTATTTT. Amino acid sequence: CASSWAGGPQGGNTQYF. The chain has TRBV5-1 and TRBJ2-3; 9 nucleotides align to TRBD2. J gave up 7 bases and V 3 bases, and 15 bases lay outside the gene matches. CDR1 and CDR2 from the germline V gene are SGHRS and YFSETQ. CDR3 size: 17 residues.

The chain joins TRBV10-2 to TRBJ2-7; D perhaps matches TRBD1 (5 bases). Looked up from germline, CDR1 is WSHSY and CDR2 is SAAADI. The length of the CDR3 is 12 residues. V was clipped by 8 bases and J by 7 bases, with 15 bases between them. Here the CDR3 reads CASLRRPGEQYF. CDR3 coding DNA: TGCGCCAGCCTGCGGAGACCAGGGGAGCAGTACTTC.

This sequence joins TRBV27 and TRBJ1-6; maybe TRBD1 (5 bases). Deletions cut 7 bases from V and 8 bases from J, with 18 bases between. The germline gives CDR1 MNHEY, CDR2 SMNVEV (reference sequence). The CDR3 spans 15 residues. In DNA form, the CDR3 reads TGTGCCAGCATCCCCCGGGACGGTTTTTATTCACCCCTCCACTTT. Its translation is CASIPRDGFYSPLHF.

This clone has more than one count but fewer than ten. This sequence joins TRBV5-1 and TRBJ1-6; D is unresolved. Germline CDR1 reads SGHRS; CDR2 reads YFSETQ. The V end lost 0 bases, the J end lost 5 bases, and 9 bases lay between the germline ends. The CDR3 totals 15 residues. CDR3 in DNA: TGCGCCAGCAGCTTGGCCGGGTCCGATAATTCACCCCTCCACTTT. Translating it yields CASSLAGSDNSPLHF.

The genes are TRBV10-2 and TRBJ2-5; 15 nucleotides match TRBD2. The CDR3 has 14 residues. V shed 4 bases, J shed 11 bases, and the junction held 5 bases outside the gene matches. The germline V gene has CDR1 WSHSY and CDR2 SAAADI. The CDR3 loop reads CASSGGLAGGPQYF. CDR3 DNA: TGCGCCAGCAGTGGAGGACTAGCGGGAGGGCCACAGTACTTC.

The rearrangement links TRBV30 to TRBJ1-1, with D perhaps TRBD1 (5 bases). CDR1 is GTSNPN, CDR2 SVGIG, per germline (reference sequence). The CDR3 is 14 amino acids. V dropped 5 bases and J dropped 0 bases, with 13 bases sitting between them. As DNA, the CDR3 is TGTGCCTGGGGGGGGATGGGCGTGAACACTGAAGCTTTCTTT. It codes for CAWGGMGVNTEAFF.

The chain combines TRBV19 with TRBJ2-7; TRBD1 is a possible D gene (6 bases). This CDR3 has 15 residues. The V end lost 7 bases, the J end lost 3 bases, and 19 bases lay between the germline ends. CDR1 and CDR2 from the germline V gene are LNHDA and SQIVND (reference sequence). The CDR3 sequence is CASKRRDTFFYEQYF. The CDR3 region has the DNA TGTGCCAGTAAACGCCGGGACACATTTTTCTACGAGCAGTACTTC.

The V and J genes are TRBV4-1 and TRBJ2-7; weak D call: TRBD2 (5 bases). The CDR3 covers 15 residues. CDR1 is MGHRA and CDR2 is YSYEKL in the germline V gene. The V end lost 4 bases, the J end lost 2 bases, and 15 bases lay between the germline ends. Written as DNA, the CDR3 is TGCGCCAGCAGCCCAAGCGGCCCATCCACCTACGAGCAGTACTTC. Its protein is CASSPSGPSTYEQYF.

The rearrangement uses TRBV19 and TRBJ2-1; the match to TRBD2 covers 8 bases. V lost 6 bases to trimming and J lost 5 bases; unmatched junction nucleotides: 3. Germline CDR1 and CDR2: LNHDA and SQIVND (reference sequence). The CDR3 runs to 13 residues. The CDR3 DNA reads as TGTGCCAGTAGAACACTAGCGGACAATGAGCAGTTCTTC. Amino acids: CASRTLADNEQFF.

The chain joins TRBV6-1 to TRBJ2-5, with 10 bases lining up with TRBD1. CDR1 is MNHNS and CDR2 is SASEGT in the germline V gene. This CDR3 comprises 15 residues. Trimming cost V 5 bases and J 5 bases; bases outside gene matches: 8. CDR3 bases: TGTGCCAGCAGTAGGGGACAGGGGTTGGTGGAGACCCAGTACTTC. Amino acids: CASSRGQGLVETQYF.

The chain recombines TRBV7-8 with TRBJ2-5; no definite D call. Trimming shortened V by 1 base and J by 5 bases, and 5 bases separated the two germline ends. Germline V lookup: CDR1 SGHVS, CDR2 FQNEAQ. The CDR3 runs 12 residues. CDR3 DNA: TGTGCCAGCAGCTTAGGAGTGGAGACCCAGTACTTC. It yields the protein CASSLGVETQYF. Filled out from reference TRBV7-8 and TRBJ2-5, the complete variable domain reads GAGVSQSPRYKVAKRGQDVALRCDPISGHVSLFWYQQALGQGPEFLTYFQNEAQLDKSGLPSDRFFAERPEGSVSTLKIQRTQQEDSAVYLCASSLGVETQYFGPGTRLLVL.

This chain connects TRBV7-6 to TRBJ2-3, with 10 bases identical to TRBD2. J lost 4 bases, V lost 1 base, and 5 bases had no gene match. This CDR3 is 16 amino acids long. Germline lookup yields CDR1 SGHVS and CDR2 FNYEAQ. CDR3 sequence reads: CASSLEAGGRSDTQYF. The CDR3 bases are TGTGCCAGCAGCTTAGAAGCGGGAGGGCGCTCAGATACGCAGTATTTT.

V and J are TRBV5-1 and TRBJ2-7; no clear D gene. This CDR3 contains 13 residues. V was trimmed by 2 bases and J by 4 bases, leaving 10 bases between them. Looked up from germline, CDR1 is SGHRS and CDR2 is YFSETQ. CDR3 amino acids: CASSFGVTYEQYF. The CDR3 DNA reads TGCGCCAGCAGCTTTGGGGTGACGTACGAGCAGTACTTC.

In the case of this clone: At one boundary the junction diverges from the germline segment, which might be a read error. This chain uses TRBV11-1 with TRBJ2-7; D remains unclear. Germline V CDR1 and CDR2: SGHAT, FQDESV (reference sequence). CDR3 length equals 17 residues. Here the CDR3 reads CASSFSFAAPEPYEQYF. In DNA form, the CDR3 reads TGTGCCAGCAGCTTTTCATTCGCAGCCCCTGAGCCCTACGAACAGTACTTC.

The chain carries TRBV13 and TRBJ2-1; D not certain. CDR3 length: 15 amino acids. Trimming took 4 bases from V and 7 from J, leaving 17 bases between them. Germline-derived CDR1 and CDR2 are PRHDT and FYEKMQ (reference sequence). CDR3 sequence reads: CASSSETLPKNEQFF. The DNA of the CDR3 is TGTGCCAGCAGCTCAGAGACTCTTCCAAAGAATGAGCAGTTCTTC.

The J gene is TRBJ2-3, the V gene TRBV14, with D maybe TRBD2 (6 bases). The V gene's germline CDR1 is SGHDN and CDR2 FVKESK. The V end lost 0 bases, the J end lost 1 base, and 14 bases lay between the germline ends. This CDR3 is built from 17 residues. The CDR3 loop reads CASSQDWRGLGTDTQYF. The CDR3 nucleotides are TGTGCCAGCAGCCAAGATTGGCGGGGCTTAGGCACAGATACGCAGTATTTT.

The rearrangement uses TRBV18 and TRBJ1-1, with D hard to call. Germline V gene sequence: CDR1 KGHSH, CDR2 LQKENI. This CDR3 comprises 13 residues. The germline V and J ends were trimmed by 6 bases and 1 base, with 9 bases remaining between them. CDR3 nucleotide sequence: TGTGCCAGCTCCCCTCAACGGAACACTGAAGCTTTCTTT. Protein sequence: CASSPQRNTEAFF.

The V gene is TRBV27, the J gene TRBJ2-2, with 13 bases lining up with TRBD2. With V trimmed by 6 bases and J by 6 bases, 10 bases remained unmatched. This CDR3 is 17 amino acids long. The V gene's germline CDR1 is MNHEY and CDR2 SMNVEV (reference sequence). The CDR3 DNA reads TGTGCCAGCAGCTCCCTCACTAGCGGGAGGGCCGCCGGGGAGCTGTTTTTT. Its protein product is CASSSLTSGRAAGELFF.

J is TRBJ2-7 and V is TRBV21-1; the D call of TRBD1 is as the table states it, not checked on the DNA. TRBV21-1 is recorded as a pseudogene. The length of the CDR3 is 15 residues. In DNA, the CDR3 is TGTGCCAGCAGCGCCCGGGACAGGGAAGGGTACGAGCAGTACTTC. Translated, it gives CASSARDREGYEQYF.

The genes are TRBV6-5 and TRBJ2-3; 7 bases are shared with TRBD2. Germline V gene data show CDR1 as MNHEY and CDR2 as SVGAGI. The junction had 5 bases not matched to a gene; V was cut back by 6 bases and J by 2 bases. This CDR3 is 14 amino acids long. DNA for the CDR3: TGTGCCAGCAGCCCCGGACTAGTCACAGATACGCAGTATTTT. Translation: CASSPGLVTDTQYF.

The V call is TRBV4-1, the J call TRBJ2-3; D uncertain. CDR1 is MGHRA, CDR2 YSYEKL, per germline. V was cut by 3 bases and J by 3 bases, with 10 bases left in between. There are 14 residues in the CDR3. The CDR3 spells CASSQSRITDTQYF. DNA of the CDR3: TGCGCCAGCAGCCAGTCCAGAATTACAGATACGCAGTATTTT.

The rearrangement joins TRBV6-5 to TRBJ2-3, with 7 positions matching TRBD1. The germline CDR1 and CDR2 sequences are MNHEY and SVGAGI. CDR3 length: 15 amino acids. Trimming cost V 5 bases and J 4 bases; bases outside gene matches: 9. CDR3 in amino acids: CASSKPGQPPDTQYF. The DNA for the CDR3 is TGTGCCAGCAGTAAACCGGGACAGCCGCCAGATACGCAGTATTTT.

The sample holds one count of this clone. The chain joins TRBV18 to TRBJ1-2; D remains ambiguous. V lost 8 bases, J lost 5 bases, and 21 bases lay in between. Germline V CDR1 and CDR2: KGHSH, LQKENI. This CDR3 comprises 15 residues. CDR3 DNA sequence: TGTGCCAGCGCGCCCGAATCTATAGGAGGGTATGGCTACACCTTC. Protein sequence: CASAPESIGGYGYTF.

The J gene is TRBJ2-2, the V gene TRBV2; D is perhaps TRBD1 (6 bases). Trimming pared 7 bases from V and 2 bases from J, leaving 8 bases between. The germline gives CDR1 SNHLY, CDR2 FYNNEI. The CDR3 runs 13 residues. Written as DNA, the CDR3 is TGTGCCAGCAAACAGGGAAACACCGGGGAGCTGTTTTTT. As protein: CASKQGNTGELFF.

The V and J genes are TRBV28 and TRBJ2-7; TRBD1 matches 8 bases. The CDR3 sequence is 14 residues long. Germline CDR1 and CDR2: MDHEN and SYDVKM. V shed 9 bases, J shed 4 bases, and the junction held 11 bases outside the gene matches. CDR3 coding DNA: TGTGCCAGTATCCCCCAGGGGGCTCCTTACGAGCAGTACTTC. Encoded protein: CASIPQGAPYEQYF.

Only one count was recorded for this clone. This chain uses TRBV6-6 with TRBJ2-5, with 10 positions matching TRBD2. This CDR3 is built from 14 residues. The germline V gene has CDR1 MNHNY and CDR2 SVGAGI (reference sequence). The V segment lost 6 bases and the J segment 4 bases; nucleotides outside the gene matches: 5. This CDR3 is CASRPAGGAETQYF. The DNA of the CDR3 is TGTGCCAGCAGACCAGCGGGAGGGGCAGAGACCCAGTACTTC.

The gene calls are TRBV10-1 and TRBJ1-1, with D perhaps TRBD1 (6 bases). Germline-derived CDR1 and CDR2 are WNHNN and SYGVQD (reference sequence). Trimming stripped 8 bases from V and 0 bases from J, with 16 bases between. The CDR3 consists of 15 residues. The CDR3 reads CASCRDTTLNTEAFF. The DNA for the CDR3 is TGCGCCAGCTGCCGGGACACTACCCTGAACACTGAAGCTTTCTTT.

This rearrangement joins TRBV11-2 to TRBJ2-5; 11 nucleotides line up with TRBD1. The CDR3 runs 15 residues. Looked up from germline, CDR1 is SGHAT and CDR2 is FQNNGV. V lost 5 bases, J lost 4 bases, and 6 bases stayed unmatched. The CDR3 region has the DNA TGTGCCAGCAGCCGGGACAGGGGGTTGGTAGAGACCCAGTACTTC. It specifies CASSRDRGLVETQYF.

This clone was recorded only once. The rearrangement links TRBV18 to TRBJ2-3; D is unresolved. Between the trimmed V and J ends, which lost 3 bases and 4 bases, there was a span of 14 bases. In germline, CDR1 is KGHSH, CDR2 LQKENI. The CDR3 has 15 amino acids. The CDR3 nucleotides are TGTGCCAGCTCACCCAGCAGCGCTCCCCCAGATACGCAGTATTTT. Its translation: CASSPSSAPPDTQYF.